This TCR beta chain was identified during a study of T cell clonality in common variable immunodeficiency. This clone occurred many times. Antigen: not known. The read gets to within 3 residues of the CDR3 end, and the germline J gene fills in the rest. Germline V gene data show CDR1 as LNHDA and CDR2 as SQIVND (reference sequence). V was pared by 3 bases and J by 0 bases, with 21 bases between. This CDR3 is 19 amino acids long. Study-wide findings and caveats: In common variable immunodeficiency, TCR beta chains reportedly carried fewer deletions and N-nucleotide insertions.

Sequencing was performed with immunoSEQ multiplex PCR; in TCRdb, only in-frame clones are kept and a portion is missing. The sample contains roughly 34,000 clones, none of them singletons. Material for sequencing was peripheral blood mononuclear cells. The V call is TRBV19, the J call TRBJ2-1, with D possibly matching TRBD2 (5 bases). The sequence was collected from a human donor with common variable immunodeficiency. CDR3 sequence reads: CASSIGVVRRALSYNEQFF. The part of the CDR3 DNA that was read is TGTGCCAGTAGTATCGGGGTCGTCAGGCGGGCCCTCTCCTACAATGAG.